This TCR beta chain was documented in a study of T-cell reconstitution after alpha-beta-depleted transplantation in children. Study conclusions and caveats: Diversity and T-cell counts at one year after transplant derived mostly from new T cells. Reportedly, only several hundred clones from non-depleted graft cells drove alpha-beta T-cell counts at about two months.

About this clonotype: What it recognizes is unknown.

Germline CDR1 KGHSH, CDR2 LQKENI. With 3 bases removed from V and 9 bases from J, the gap between germline ends came to 12 bases. The CDR3 covers 13 residues. Unique molecular identifiers were incorporated when the TCRbeta library was constructed. MiXCR, run by TCRdb on the PCR reads, gives a single entry per CDR3 protein. The sample has under 450,000 distinct CDR3 sequences, about 17% seen once. Sequenced material: PBMCs, mostly from graft donor cells, taken 360 days after TCRalphabeta/CD19-depleted stem cell transplant. This rearrangement joins TRBV18 to TRBJ1-5, with a tentative D call TRBD1 (6 bases). The TCR was taken from a boy under three years old who had a stem cell transplant for Wiskott-Aldrich syndrome, so the T cells may come from the graft donor. The DNA for the CDR3 is TGTGCCAGCTCACCGGGACACCTAAGGCCCCAGCATTTT. It codes for CASSPGHLRPQHF.